The 16 T cell receptor beta chains listed next were all sequenced from one sample in a study of T cells in Graves' hyperthyroidism and ophthalmopathy. RNA transcripts provided the source from which TCR beta CDR3 regions were amplified. During a first-round RT-PCR of the TCR CDR3, the HTBI primer set was used. TCRdb itself ran the multiplex PCR reads through MiXCR, one entry per CDR3 protein. The repertoire includes approximately 360,000 distinct CDR3 sequences, around 25% of them detected once, and around 79% sits in the top ten. Material: blood. Source of these receptors: a man in his forties or fifties with Graves' hyperthyroidism.

CDR3 sequence: CSARNPVLAGVQYNEQFF. The CDR3 DNA is TGCAGTGCCCGCAACCCCGTACTAGCGGGAGTTCAGTACAATGAGCAGTTCTTC. The chain recombines TRBV20-1 with TRBJ2-1; 11 positions match TRBD2. CDR1 and CDR2 (germline): DFQATT, SNEGSKA (reference sequence). This CDR3 has 18 amino acids. V was clipped by 6 bases and J by 4 bases; unmatched bases: 17.

The chain recombines TRBV2 with TRBJ2-2; 11 bases fit TRBD2. The V and J ends lost 4 bases and 6 bases, in that order; junction bases with no gene match: 10. CDR1 and CDR2 (germline): SNHLY, FYNNEI. The CDR3 loop spans 17 amino acids. This CDR3 is CASSAGTSGGSAGELFF. The CDR3 coding sequence is TGTGCCAGCAGTGCCGGAACTAGCGGGGGTTCGGCCGGGGAGCTGTTTTTT.

The J gene is TRBJ2-1, the V gene TRBV5-6; possibly TRBD2 for D (5 bases). Germline lookup yields CDR1 SGHDT and CDR2 YYEEEE. This CDR3 comprises 13 residues. V lost 0 bases and J lost 9, with 10 bases in between. CDR3 residues: CASSLGLEGEQFF. The CDR3 DNA reads TGTGCCAGCAGCTTGGGATTAGAGGGTGAGCAGTTCTTC.

There are many counts of this clonotype. The J gene is TRBJ1-1, the V gene TRBV6-1; no reliable D call. Germline lookup yields CDR1 MNHNS and CDR2 SASEGT. There are 14 residues in the CDR3. V lost 2 bases to trimming and J lost 1 base, with 8 bases between them. This CDR3 is CASSENPGNTEAFF. The CDR3 region has the DNA TGTGCCAGCAGTGAAAACCCGGGGAACACTGAAGCTTTCTTT.

The chain joins TRBV5-1 to TRBJ2-2; TRBD1 matches at 7 bases. The trim removed 4 bases at V and 5 bases at J, leaving 8 bases unmatched. The germline CDR1 and CDR2 sequences are SGHRS and YFSETQ. The length of the CDR3 is 15 residues. This chain's CDR3 is CASSLGQDLTGELFF. The CDR3 bases are TGCGCCAGCAGCCTTGGACAGGATCTAACCGGGGAGCTGTTTTTT.

This clonotype was picked up a small number of times. The V gene is TRBV6-2 or TRBV6-3, the J gene TRBJ2-7; 7 nucleotides align to TRBD2. The germline gives CDR1 MNHEY, CDR2 SVGEGT. V was pared by 10 bases and J by 7 bases, with 16 bases of the junction left unmatched. The CDR3 is 14 amino acids. This CDR3 is CATHWDYGIVEQYF. CDR3 bases: TGTGCCACCCACTGGGACTACGGAATTGTGGAGCAGTACTTC.

This clonotype was seen more than once but under ten times. The J gene is TRBJ2-5, the V gene TRBV7-3; no definite D call. The CDR3 length is 14 residues. The V end was cut by 3 bases, the J end by 1 base, with 9 bases between. Germline V gene data show CDR1 as SGHTA and CDR2 as FQGTGA. The CDR3 nucleotides are TGTGCCAGCAGCTTCACGAGTTCCCAAGAGACCCAGTACTTC. It codes for CASSFTSSQETQYF. Full variable domain (remainder filled in from reference TRBV7-3 and TRBJ2-5): GAGVSQTPSNKVTEKGKYVELRCDPISGHTALYWYRQSLGQGPEFLIYFQGTGAADDSGLPNDRFFAVRPEGSVSTLKIQRTERGDSAVYLCASSFTSSQETQYFGPGTRLLVL.

This clonotype was detected a few times. This chain's CDR3 is CASSVEGGKEEQYF. In nucleotides, the CDR3 is TGTGCCAGCAGCGTAGAGGGCGGGAAGGAGGAGCAGTACTTC. The V gene is TRBV9, the J gene TRBJ2-7, with a tentative D call TRBD2 (6 bases). This CDR3 spans 14 amino acids. The ends were cut back, 0 bases at V and 7 bases at J, with 14 bases in the middle. The germline CDR1 and CDR2 sequences are SGDLS and YYNGEE.

This sequence joins TRBV6-5 and TRBJ2-7; D call uncertain. The V gene's germline CDR1 is MNHEY and CDR2 SVGAGI. The V and J ends lost 1 base and 0 bases respectively, with 7 bases between them. The CDR3 is made up of 14 amino acids. This CDR3 reads CASSYLQFSYEQYF. The CDR3 DNA sequence: TGTGCCAGCAGTTACTTACAGTTCTCCTACGAGCAGTACTTC.

Concerning this clonotype: An end of the junction does not agree with germline; a read error may underlie this. This rearrangement joins TRBV7-2 to TRBJ2-7; TRBD2 is a possible D gene (5 bases). The germline gives CDR1 SGHTA, CDR2 FQGNSA. The CDR3 is made up of 14 amino acids. The CDR3 reads CASSQGQRNYEQYF. The CDR3 DNA follows: TGCGCCAGCAGCCAAGGTCAGCGGAACTACGAGCAGTACTTC.

The chain couples TRBV20-1 to TRBJ1-4; 9 positions agree with TRBD1. V gave up 6 bases and J gave up 7 bases; unmatched junction bases: 9. The CDR3 loop spans 14 amino acids. Germline V gene lookup returns CDR1 DFQATT and CDR2 SNEGSKA (reference sequence). CDR3 nucleotide sequence: TGCAGTGCCCCTAACAGGGGGCGAGGTGAAAAACTGTTTTTT. It specifies CSAPNRGRGEKLFF.

This chain connects TRBV29-1 to TRBJ2-2; D gene ambiguous. Looked up from germline, CDR1 is SQVTM and CDR2 is ANQGSEA. Deletions cut 3 bases from V and 5 bases from J, with 19 bases between. This CDR3 region has 16 residues. The CDR3 region is CSVERIGQDGTGELFF. CDR3 in DNA: TGCAGCGTTGAGAGAATAGGTCAGGATGGGACCGGGGAGCTGTTTTTT.

The chain joins TRBV28 to TRBJ2-1, with D possibly TRBD1 on 5 matching bases. The CDR3 is made up of 11 amino acids. V lost 6 bases to trimming and J lost 12 bases, with 12 bases between them. Per the germline V gene, CDR1 is MDHEN and CDR2 is SYDVKM. CDR3 bases: TGTGCCAGCAGCTTAGGGGTTACGCAGTTCTTC. Translated: CASSLGVTQFF.

The chain is built from TRBV29-1 and TRBJ2-3, with 16 bases lining up with TRBD2. Per the germline V gene, CDR1 is SQVTM and CDR2 is ANQGSEA. The ends lost 7 bases at V and 4 bases at J; junction bases unmatched: 5. CDR3 size: 15 residues. CDR3 nucleotides: TGCAGCGCCGGGACTAGCGGGAGGGTCGCAGATACGCAGTATTTT. Amino acids: CSAGTSGRVADTQYF.

The chain couples TRBV2 to TRBJ2-7; 10 bases are shared with TRBD1. CDR1 is SNHLY and CDR2 is FYNNEI in the germline V gene. The CDR3 length is 13 residues. Trimming cost V 10 bases and J 7 bases; bases outside gene matches: 10. This CDR3 is CATGQGDSEEQYF. DNA of the CDR3: TGTGCCACAGGACAGGGGGATTCAGAAGAGCAGTACTTC.

The chain is built from TRBV3-1 and TRBJ2-1, with 12 bases matching TRBD2. The CDR3 runs to 13 residues. Germline assignment: CDR1 LGHDT and CDR2 YNNKEL (reference sequence). After removal of 6 bases from V and 6 bases from J, the junction contained 0 bases not matched to a gene. The CDR3 nucleotides read TGTGCCAGCAGACTAGCGGGAGGCAATGAGCAGTTCTTC. Translation gives CASRLAGGNEQFF.